Listed below are T cell receptor beta chains from one sample, sequenced in a study of CD8+CD57+ T cells in acquired aplastic anemia. MiXCR was run by TCRdb on the reads, yielding one entry per CDR3 protein. The sample holds about 120,000 distinct CDR3 sequences, under 60% seen once. The specimen sequenced was sorted CD4+, CD8+, or CD8+CD57+ T cells (not recorded which) from PBMCs. The receptor source for this set is a human donor with aplastic anemia. Each CDR3 is given with its conserved first and last residue. A D gene is named only where the DNA matches it firmly. For some rows the clone size is stated as once, few or many, or as a class when expanded; others skip it.

j_gene: TRBJ2-7; d_gene: TRBD2; v_gene: TRBV20-1; abundance: many; CDR3aa: CSARDTRLAELRVYEQYF; CDR3nt: TGCAGTGCTAGAGATACCCGACTAGCGGAGCTGCGAGTCTACGAGCAGTACTTC
j_gene: TRBJ2-1; d_gene: .; v_gene: TRBV28; abundance: .; CDR3aa: CASSLVAAGPSNEQFF; CDR3nt: TGTGCCAGCAGTTTGGTGGCGGCAGGGCCTAGCAATGAGCAGTTCTTC
j_gene: TRBJ2-7; d_gene: .; v_gene: TRBV5-1; abundance: many; CDR3aa: CASSLEGSGPQRLTYEQYF; CDR3nt: TGCGCCAGCAGCTTGGAGGGGTCAGGGCCCCAACGACTTACCTACGAGCAGTACTTC
j_gene: TRBJ2-7; d_gene: .; v_gene: TRBV7-9; abundance: many; CDR3aa: CASSLDGGNSVTYEQYF; CDR3nt: TGTGCCAGCAGCTTAGACGGGGGCAACTCCGTTACCTACGAGCAGTACTTC
j_gene: TRBJ1-3; d_gene: .; v_gene: TRBV20-1; abundance: .; CDR3aa: CSARVGPGNTIYF; CDR3nt: TGCAGTGCCCGGGTGGGACCTGGAAACACCATATATTTT
j_gene: TRBJ2-7; d_gene: .; v_gene: TRBV19; abundance: .; CDR3aa: CASSIDSASYEQYF; CDR3nt: TGTGCCAGTAGTATAGATTCGGCTTCCTACGAGCAGTACTTC
j_gene: TRBJ2-1; d_gene: TRBD2; v_gene: TRBV15; abundance: .; CDR3aa: CATSERVLAGGYNEQFF; CDR3nt: TGTGCCACCAGCGAACGAGTACTAGCGGGAGGCTACAATGAGCAGTTCTTC
j_gene: TRBJ2-3; d_gene: .; v_gene: TRBV24-1; abundance: .; CDR3aa: CATSDVGRLGGTDTQYF; CDR3nt: TGTGCCACCAGTGATGTGGGACGACTAGGCGGCACAGATACGCAGTATTTT
j_gene: TRBJ2-2; d_gene: TRBD2; v_gene: TRBV12-3/TRBV12-4; abundance: .; CDR3aa: CASSTRGENTGELFF; CDR3nt: TGTGCCAGCAGTACTCGGGGGGAGAACACCGGGGAGCTGTTTTTT
j_gene: TRBJ1-5; d_gene: .; v_gene: TRBV19; abundance: .; CDR3aa: CASSIPRTNQPQHF; CDR3nt: TGTGCCAGTAGTATACCAAGGACCAATCAGCCCCAGCATTTT
j_gene: TRBJ1-3; d_gene: .; v_gene: TRBV9; abundance: many; CDR3aa: CASSPRRGLEGNTIYF; CDR3nt: TGTGCCAGCAGCCCCCGGAGGGGATTGGAGGGAAACACCATATATTTT
j_gene: TRBJ2-7; d_gene: TRBD2; v_gene: TRBV20-1; abundance: .; CDR3aa: CSAREGTSSTHEQYF; CDR3nt: TGCAGTGCTAGAGAAGGGACTAGCTCCACCCACGAGCAGTACTTC
j_gene: TRBJ1-1; d_gene: .; v_gene: TRBV20-1; abundance: .; CDR3aa: CSAPEPFQGRTEAFF; CDR3nt: TGCAGTGCTCCCGAGCCCTTCCAGGGACGGACTGAAGCTTTCTTT
j_gene: TRBJ1-3; d_gene: .; v_gene: TRBV13; abundance: .; CDR3aa: CASSLGNPGNTIYF; CDR3nt: TGTGCCAGCAGCCTAGGGAATCCTGGAAACACCATATATTTT
j_gene: TRBJ2-7; d_gene: TRBD1; v_gene: TRBV7-8; abundance: once; CDR3aa: CASSPEGRRDRSHEQYF; CDR3nt: TGTGCCAGCAGCCCGGAGGGACGCCGGGACAGGTCTCACGAGCAGTACTTC
j_gene: TRBJ1-1; d_gene: .; v_gene: TRBV20-1; abundance: .; CDR3aa: CSAREPGRPEAFF; CDR3nt: TGCAGTGCTAGAGAGCCCGGACGGCCTGAAGCTTTCTTT
j_gene: TRBJ1-1; d_gene: .; v_gene: TRBV4-3; abundance: .; CDR3aa: CASSQGQMNTEAFF; CDR3nt: TGCGCCAGCAGCCAAGGACAGATGAACACTGAAGCTTTCTTT
j_gene: TRBJ2-1; d_gene: TRBD2; v_gene: TRBV2; abundance: few; CDR3aa: CASSERGIAGEQFF; CDR3nt: TGTGCCAGCAGTGAACGGGGCATAGCGGGAGAGCAGTTCTTC
j_gene: TRBJ2-5; d_gene: .; v_gene: TRBV29-1; abundance: .; CDR3aa: CSVKVGDSGTQYF; CDR3nt: TGCAGCGTCAAGGTGGGGGACTCCGGGACCCAGTACTTC
j_gene: TRBJ2-5; d_gene: TRBD1; v_gene: TRBV29-1; abundance: .; CDR3aa: CSFRDREAETQYF; CDR3nt: TGCAGCTTTCGGGACAGGGAGGCGGAGACCCAGTACTTC
j_gene: TRBJ2-1; d_gene: .; v_gene: TRBV20-1; abundance: .; CDR3aa: CSARPQTEDPTPFF; CDR3nt: TGCAGTGCTAGACCCCAGACAGAAGATCCTACCCCGTTCTTC
j_gene: TRBJ1-4; d_gene: .; v_gene: TRBV12-3/TRBV12-4; abundance: .; CDR3aa: CASSPRGEKLFF; CDR3nt: TGTGCCAGCAGTCCCCGTGGGGAAAAACTGTTTTTT
j_gene: TRBJ2-3; d_gene: .; v_gene: TRBV11-2; abundance: .; CDR3aa: CASSLDVRGRAGTDTQYF; CDR3nt: TGTGCCAGCAGCTTAGATGTCAGGGGCCGAGCGGGAACAGATACGCAGTATTTT
j_gene: TRBJ2-5; d_gene: .; v_gene: TRBV2; abundance: few; CDR3aa: CASRVETQYF; CDR3nt: TGTGCCAGCAGGGTGGAGACCCAGTACTTC
j_gene: TRBJ1-4; d_gene: TRBD1; v_gene: TRBV6-1; abundance: few; CDR3aa: CASRGQGNEKLFF; CDR3nt: TGTGCCAGCCGGGGACAGGGAAATGAAAAACTGTTTTTT
j_gene: TRBJ1-5; d_gene: .; v_gene: TRBV10-3; abundance: few; CDR3aa: CAISDHPGQPQHF; CDR3nt: TGTGCCATCAGTGATCACCCGGGTCAGCCCCAGCATTTT
j_gene: TRBJ2-7; d_gene: TRBD2; v_gene: TRBV4-1; abundance: .; CDR3aa: CTSSQQLAGDYEQYF; CDR3nt: TGCACCAGCAGCCAACAACTAGCGGGCGATTACGAGCAGTACTTC
j_gene: TRBJ2-7; d_gene: TRBD1; v_gene: TRBV24-1; abundance: few; CDR3aa: CATSGGQVYEQYF; CDR3nt: TGTGCCACCAGTGGGGGACAGGTCTACGAGCAGTACTTC
j_gene: TRBJ1-5; d_gene: TRBD1; v_gene: TRBV24-1; abundance: medium-sized; CDR3aa: CARTGGQWRNQPQHF; CDR3nt: TGTGCCAGGACAGGGGGCCAGTGGCGCAATCAGCCCCAGCATTTT
j_gene: TRBJ2-5; d_gene: .; v_gene: TRBV6-5; abundance: .; CDR3aa: CASSYSGTLQETQYF; CDR3nt: TGTGCCAGCAGTTACTCCGGGACACTCCAAGAGACCCAGTACTTC
j_gene: TRBJ2-5; d_gene: TRBD2; v_gene: TRBV7-9; abundance: .; CDR3aa: CASSRTSLETQYF; CDR3nt: TGTGCCAGCAGCCGGACTAGCTTAGAGACCCAGTACTTC
j_gene: TRBJ2-1; d_gene: .; v_gene: TRBV16; abundance: few; CDR3aa: CARSREYEQFF; CDR3nt: TGTGCTAGGTCTCGGGAATATGAGCAGTTCTTC
j_gene: TRBJ1-1; d_gene: .; v_gene: TRBV27; abundance: .; CDR3aa: CASSPTFRATEAFF; CDR3nt: TGTGCCAGCAGTCCAACTTTTCGGGCCACTGAAGCTTTCTTT
j_gene: TRBJ1-4; d_gene: .; v_gene: TRBV29-1; abundance: many; CDR3aa: CSVEDLRNEKLFF; CDR3nt: TGCAGCGTTGAAGATCTACGAAATGAAAAACTGTTTTTT
j_gene: TRBJ2-7; d_gene: .; v_gene: TRBV29-1; abundance: .; CDR3aa: CSVEDGNSYEQYF; CDR3nt: TGCAGCGTTGAAGATGGCAACAGCTACGAGCAGTACTTC
j_gene: TRBJ2-7; d_gene: .; v_gene: TRBV2; abundance: .; CDR3aa: CASNGQGLGEQYF; CDR3nt: TGTGCCAGCAACGGACAGGGACTAGGTGAGCAGTACTTC
j_gene: TRBJ1-4; d_gene: .; v_gene: TRBV19; abundance: .; CDR3aa: CASSGPGHVEEKLFF; CDR3nt: TGTGCCAGTAGCGGACCGGGACACGTCGAGGAAAAACTGTTTTTT
j_gene: TRBJ1-5; d_gene: .; v_gene: TRBV10-3; abundance: .; CDR3aa: CAISPGGPNQPQHF; CDR3nt: TGTGCCATCAGTCCGGGGGGCCCAAATCAGCCCCAGCATTTT
j_gene: TRBJ2-1; d_gene: TRBD1; v_gene: TRBV24-1; abundance: .; CDR3aa: CATSGASTGVNGNEQFF; CDR3nt: TGTGCCACCAGTGGTGCCTCGACAGGGGTGAATGGAAATGAGCAGTTCTTC
j_gene: TRBJ1-5; d_gene: TRBD1; v_gene: TRBV15; abundance: many; CDR3aa: CATSRDRGPHQPQHF; CDR3nt: TGTGCCACCAGCAGGGACAGGGGGCCTCATCAGCCCCAGCATTTT
j_gene: TRBJ1-1; d_gene: TRBD1; v_gene: TRBV15; abundance: .; CDR3aa: CATRGLAEAFF; CDR3nt: TGTGCGACCAGGGGGCTAGCTGAAGCTTTCTTT